This is a list of T cell receptor beta chains from one sample in a study of T cell responses to AZD1222 COVID-19 vaccine. Sequencing used immunoSEQ multiplex PCR; TCRdb keeps in-frame clones, though not all of them. The table shows 100,000 to 150,000 clones, with 80% to 95% occurring only once. Sample: peripheral blood, taken on day 0 of MenACWY control vaccination. These receptors all stem from an adult in good health. Both conserved end residues are part of each CDR3. A D gene is named only where the DNA matches it firmly. Clone size is not always given. Where it is, it says once, few, many or a class for expanded clones.

J: TRBJ2-5
size: -
D: TRBD2
V: TRBV4-2
CDR3: CASSHKLADQETQYF
DNA: TGTGCCAGCAGCCACAAGCTAGCGGACCAAGAGACCCAGTACTTC

J: TRBJ2-7
size: -
D: -
V: TRBV5-1
CDR3: CASSLEGPAPYEQYF
DNA: TGCGCCAGCAGCTTGGAGGGCCCGGCCCCCTACGAGCAGTACTTC

J: TRBJ1-1
size: few
D: TRBD1
V: TRBV29-1
CDR3: CSAGQGMNTEAFF
DNA: TGCAGCGCTGGACAGGGAATGAACACTGAAGCTTTCTTT

J: TRBJ2-5
size: -
D: TRBD1
V: TRBV18
CDR3: CASSPLPGQGTQETQYF
DNA: TGTGCCAGCTCACCACTTCCGGGACAGGGAACTCAAGAGACCCAGTACTTC

J: TRBJ1-1
size: few
D: -
V: TRBV7-6
CDR3: CASDLPIPPDKVAFF
DNA: TGTGCCAGCGATCTCCCAATACCCCCCGACAAAGTGGCTTTCTTT

J: TRBJ1-1
size: -
D: -
V: TRBV12-3/TRBV12-4
CDR3: CASSLWGNTEAFF
DNA: TGTGCCAGCAGTTTATGGGGCAACACTGAAGCTTTCTTT

J: TRBJ2-3
size: -
D: -
V: TRBV10-2
CDR3: CASTIGGTDTQYF
DNA: TGCGCCAGCACCATTGGGGGCACAGATACGCAGTATTTT

J: TRBJ2-3
size: -
D: TRBD1
V: TRBV7-8
CDR3: CASSLAYRGRPDTQYF
DNA: TGTGCCAGCAGCTTAGCGTACAGGGGGCGACCAGATACGCAGTATTTT

J: TRBJ1-6
size: once
D: -
V: TRBV19
CDR3: CASKMPGATNSPLHF
DNA: TGTGCCAGTAAGATGCCAGGGGCTACTAATTCACCCCTCCACTTT

J: TRBJ2-3
size: -
D: -
V: TRBV18
CDR3: CASSPTSREDTQYF
DNA: TGTGCCAGCTCACCAACGAGCAGGGAAGATACGCAGTATTTT

J: TRBJ2-1
size: -
D: -
V: TRBV6-5
CDR3: CASSPWGSRNEQFF
DNA: TGTGCCAGCAGTCCCTGGGGCAGTAGAAATGAGCAGTTCTTC

J: TRBJ2-1
size: -
D: TRBD2
V: TRBV25-1
CDR3: CASSDPSGRRGEQFF
DNA: TGTGCCAGCAGTGACCCTAGCGGGAGGCGGGGTGAGCAGTTCTTC

J: TRBJ2-5
size: once
D: -
V: TRBV14
CDR3: CASSQGYGEVWETQYF
DNA: TGTGCCAGCAGCCAAGGTTATGGAGAAGTATGGGAGACCCAGTACTTC

J: TRBJ2-4
size: -
D: TRBD1
V: TRBV2
CDR3: CASSEGQGSKNIQYF
DNA: TGTGCCAGCAGTGAGGGACAGGGGTCGAAAAACATTCAGTACTTC

J: TRBJ1-4
size: once
D: -
V: TRBV5-1
CDR3: CASSLGIRATNEKLFF
DNA: TGCGCCAGCAGCTTGGGAATCAGGGCAACTAATGAAAAACTGTTTTTT

J: TRBJ2-1
size: -
D: TRBD2
V: TRBV19
CDR3: CASSMVAGDPYNEQFF
DNA: TGTGCCAGTAGTATGGTAGCGGGAGACCCCTACAATGAGCAGTTCTTC

J: TRBJ2-1
size: once
D: TRBD2
V: TRBV7-7
CDR3: CASSPGLAGGSYNEQFF
DNA: TGTGCCAGCAGCCCGGGACTAGCGGGGGGCTCCTACAATGAGCAGTTCTTC

J: TRBJ1-2
size: -
D: -
V: TRBV3-1/TRBV3-2
CDR3: CASSQGFGQYTYYGYTF
DNA: TGTGCCAGCAGCCAAGGTTTCGGACAGTATACTTACTATGGCTACACCTTC

J: TRBJ2-5
size: -
D: TRBD2
V: TRBV5-1
CDR3: CASSLAGSGGQETQYF
DNA: TGCGCCAGCAGCTTGGCCGGTAGCGGGGGCCAAGAGACCCAGTACTTC

J: TRBJ2-2
size: once
D: -
V: TRBV5-1
CDR3: CASSLVAGIWTGELFF
DNA: TGCGCCAGCAGCTTGGTCGCAGGGATTTGGACCGGGGAGCTGTTTTTT

J: TRBJ2-5
size: -
D: TRBD2
V: TRBV4-3
CDR3: CASSQDGGLGLETQYF
DNA: TGCGCCAGCAGCCAAGATGGGGGACTAGGGTTAGAGACCCAGTACTTC

J: TRBJ2-1
size: -
D: -
V: TRBV18
CDR3: CASSPSYSFEQFF
DNA: TGTGCCAGCTCACCATCCTACTCGTTTGAGCAGTTCTTC

J: TRBJ2-5
size: once
D: TRBD1
V: TRBV7-6
CDR3: CASSFTGDRQETQYF
DNA: TGTGCCAGCAGCTTTACAGGGGACCGCCAAGAGACCCAGTACTTC

J: TRBJ2-5
size: -
D: TRBD1
V: TRBV6-6
CDR3: CASSYSGQDRRETQYF
DNA: TGTGCCAGCAGTTACTCGGGACAGGACCGGAGGGAGACCCAGTACTTC

J: TRBJ1-5
size: -
D: TRBD1
V: TRBV18
CDR3: CASSPSLQGNQPQHF
DNA: TGTGCCAGCTCACCAAGTTTACAGGGGAATCAGCCCCAGCATTTT

J: TRBJ2-7
size: -
D: -
V: TRBV21-1
CDR3: CAETVPSSYEQYF
DNA: TGTGCCGAAACCGTTCCGAGCTCCTACGAGCAGTACTTC

J: TRBJ1-3
size: once
D: TRBD1
V: TRBV6-1
CDR3: CASSGQGRGNGNTIYF
DNA: TGTGCCAGCAGTGGACAGGGGAGGGGAAATGGAAACACCATATATTTT

J: TRBJ2-1
size: few
D: TRBD1
V: TRBV7-3
CDR3: CASSLGQGNNEQFF
DNA: TGTGCCAGCAGCTTAGGACAGGGGAACAATGAGCAGTTCTTC

J: TRBJ2-7
size: -
D: -
V: TRBV5-8
CDR3: CASSPHRVLSYEQYF
DNA: TGTGCCAGCAGCCCACACAGGGTTCTCTCCTACGAGCAGTACTTC

J: TRBJ2-2
size: -
D: -
V: TRBV24-1
CDR3: CATSVATTGTGELFF
DNA: TGTGCCACCAGTGTCGCCACCACAGGGACCGGGGAGCTGTTTTTT

J: TRBJ1-5
size: once
D: TRBD1
V: TRBV6-5
CDR3: CASSPRDSVQPQHF
DNA: TGTGCCAGCAGCCCCCGGGACAGTGTCCAGCCCCAGCATTTT

J: TRBJ2-1
size: -
D: -
V: TRBV3-1/TRBV3-2
CDR3: CASSQDDGAYNEQFF
DNA: TGTGCCAGCAGCCAAGATGACGGGGCCTACAATGAGCAGTTCTTC

J: TRBJ2-5
size: -
D: -
V: TRBV5-1
CDR3: CASSRSLATQETQYF
DNA: TGCGCCAGCAGCCGTTCACTAGCTACCCAAGAGACCCAGTACTTC

J: TRBJ2-6
size: once
D: -
V: TRBV3-1/TRBV3-2
CDR3: CASSQGAGNGANVLTF
DNA: TGTGCCAGCAGCCAGGGGGCAGGGAATGGGGCCAACGTCCTGACTTTC

J: TRBJ2-7
size: -
D: -
V: TRBV2
CDR3: CASRERRGTTYEQYF
DNA: TGTGCCAGCAGGGAGAGAAGGGGGACAACCTACGAGCAGTACTTC

J: TRBJ1-1
size: -
D: -
V: TRBV7-9
CDR3: CASSPRFRLRLNTEAFF
DNA: TGTGCCAGCAGCCCCCGTTTCAGGCTACGCCTGAACACTGAAGCTTTCTTT

J: TRBJ1-3
size: -
D: -
V: TRBV7-2
CDR3: CASSLAVGYSGNTIYF
DNA: TGTGCCAGCAGCTTAGCAGTCGGGTACTCTGGAAACACCATATATTTT

J: TRBJ1-4
size: -
D: TRBD1
V: TRBV15
CDR3: CATRTGGGSGEKLFF
DNA: TGTGCCACCAGGACAGGGGGCGGTTCTGGTGAAAAACTGTTTTTT

J: TRBJ2-5
size: -
D: TRBD1
V: TRBV27
CDR3: CASSLLSGQGAETQYF
DNA: TGTGCCAGCAGTCTCCTATCGGGACAGGGAGCGGAGACCCAGTACTTC

J: TRBJ2-7
size: once
D: -
V: TRBV12-3/TRBV12-4
CDR3: CASSPLGDGQYF
DNA: TGTGCCAGCAGTCCTCTTGGGGACGGGCAGTACTTC

J: TRBJ2-4
size: -
D: TRBD1
V: TRBV19
CDR3: CASSWTGNIQYF
DNA: TGTGCCAGTAGTTGGACAGGTAACATTCAGTACTTC

J: TRBJ2-2
size: -
D: TRBD1
V: TRBV16
CDR3: CASSPTGGNTGELFF
DNA: TGTGCCAGCAGCCCTACAGGGGGCAACACCGGGGAGCTGTTTTTT

J: TRBJ2-3
size: -
D: TRBD1
V: TRBV4-3
CDR3: CASSQERDRGDTQYF
DNA: TGCGCCAGCAGCCAAGAACGGGACAGGGGAGATACGCAGTATTTT

J: TRBJ2-1
size: -
D: TRBD1
V: TRBV2
CDR3: CASKPGQGRGSYNEQFF
DNA: TGTGCCAGCAAACCGGGACAGGGGCGAGGCTCCTACAATGAGCAGTTCTTC

J: TRBJ1-5
size: once
D: -
V: TRBV4-2
CDR3: CASSQDPRPTGNQPQHF
DNA: TGTGCCAGCAGCCAAGATCCCCGCCCCACAGGCAATCAGCCCCAGCATTTT

J: TRBJ1-1
size: -
D: -
V: TRBV7-3
CDR3: CASSLSRVNTEAFF
DNA: TGTGCCAGCAGCTTAAGTCGGGTCAACACTGAAGCTTTCTTT

J: TRBJ1-2
size: -
D: -
V: TRBV4-2
CDR3: CASSQEVRDRRYGYTF
DNA: TGTGCCAGCAGCCAAGAGGTCAGGGATCGAAGATATGGCTACACCTTC

J: TRBJ1-3
size: -
D: -
V: TRBV28
CDR3: CASSGPGATGNTIYF
DNA: TGTGCCAGCAGTGGGCCTGGAGCAACTGGAAACACCATATATTTT

J: TRBJ2-7
size: -
D: TRBD2
V: TRBV30
CDR3: CAWSVTPGGVLSYEQYF
DNA: TGTGCCTGGAGTGTAACCCCCGGGGGGGTTCTATCCTACGAGCAGTACTTC

J: TRBJ1-5
size: -
D: -
V: TRBV18
CDR3: CASSPGVSQPQHF
DNA: TGTGCCAGCTCACCAGGGGTAAGTCAGCCCCAGCATTTT